The TCR beta chain under discussion was sequenced for a study of siplizumab effects on memory and regulatory T cells. Study outcomes and limitations: Assignment of a naive or memory phenotype failed for roughly 75-95% of the proliferating CD4+ or CD8+ clones.

About this clone itself: Antigen specificity is unknown.

Generated by immunoSEQ multiplex PCR, the TCRdb table keeps only in-frame clones and is missing some. The data show 65,000 to 85,000 clones, 90% to 95% seen once. Sequencing was performed on CD8+ T cells sorted from blood. The receptor was isolated from a human donor in good health.

The CDR3 protein is CASSSGLVGYEQYF. DNA of the CDR3: TGTGCCAGCAGCTCGGGACTAGTAGGCTACGAGCAGTACTTC. This sequence joins TRBV5-4 and TRBJ2-7, with 8 bases fitting TRBD2. The germline gives CDR1 SGHNT, CDR2 YYREEE (reference sequence). V trimming: 3 bases; J trimming: 3 bases; junction bases outside the gene matches: 5. The CDR3 loop spans 14 amino acids.